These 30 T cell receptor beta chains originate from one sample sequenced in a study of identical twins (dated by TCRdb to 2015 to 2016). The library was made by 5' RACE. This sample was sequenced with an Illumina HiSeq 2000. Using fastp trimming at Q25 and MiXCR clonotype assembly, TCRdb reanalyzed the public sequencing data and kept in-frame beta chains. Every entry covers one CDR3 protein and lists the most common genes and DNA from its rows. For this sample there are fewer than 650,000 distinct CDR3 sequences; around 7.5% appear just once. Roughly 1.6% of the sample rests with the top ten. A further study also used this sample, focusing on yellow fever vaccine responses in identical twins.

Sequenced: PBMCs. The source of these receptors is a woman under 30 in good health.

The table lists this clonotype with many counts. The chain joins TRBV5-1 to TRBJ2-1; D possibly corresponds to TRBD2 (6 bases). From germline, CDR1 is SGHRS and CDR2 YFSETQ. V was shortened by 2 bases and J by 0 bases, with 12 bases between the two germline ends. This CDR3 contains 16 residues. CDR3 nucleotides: TGCGCCAGCAGCTTTAGCGGAAACCCCTCCTACAATGAGCAGTTCTTC. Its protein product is CASSFSGNPSYNEQFF.

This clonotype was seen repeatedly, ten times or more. CDR3 loop: CASRTLTHVGTEAFF. The DNA for the CDR3 is TGTGCCAGCAGAACCCTCACCCACGTAGGCACTGAAGCTTTCTTT. The genes are TRBV5-6 and TRBJ1-1, with unresolved D. The CDR3 has 15 amino acids. The V and J ends lost 5 bases and 4 bases respectively, with 18 bases between them. Per germline, CDR1 SGHDT and CDR2 YYEEEE. Full variable domain (remainder filled in from reference TRBV5-6 and TRBJ1-1): DAGVTQSPTHLIKTRGQQVTLRCSPKSGHDTVSWYQQALGQGPQFIFQYYEEEERQRGNFPDRFSGHQFPNYSSELNVNALLLGDSALYLCASRTLTHVGTEAFFGQGTRLTVV.

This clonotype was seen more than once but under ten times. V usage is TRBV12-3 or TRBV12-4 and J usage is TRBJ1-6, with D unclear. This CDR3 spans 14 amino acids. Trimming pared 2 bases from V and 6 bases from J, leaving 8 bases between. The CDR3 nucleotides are TGTGCCAGCAGTTTATGGTTGGGTAATTCACCCCTCCACTTT. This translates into CASSLWLGNSPLHF.

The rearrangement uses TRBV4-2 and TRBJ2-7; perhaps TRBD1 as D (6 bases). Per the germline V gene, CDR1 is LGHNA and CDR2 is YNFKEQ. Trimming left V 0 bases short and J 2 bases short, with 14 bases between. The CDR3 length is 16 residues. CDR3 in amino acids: CASSQDGAGDAYEQYF. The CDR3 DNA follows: TGTGCCAGCAGCCAAGATGGGGCAGGGGATGCCTACGAGCAGTACTTC.

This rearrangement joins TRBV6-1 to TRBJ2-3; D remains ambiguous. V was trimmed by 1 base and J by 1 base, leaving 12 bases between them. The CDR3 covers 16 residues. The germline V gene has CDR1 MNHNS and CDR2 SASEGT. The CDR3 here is CASSEDWWSGTDTQYF. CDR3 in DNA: TGTGCCAGCAGTGAAGATTGGTGGAGTGGCACAGATACGCAGTATTTT.

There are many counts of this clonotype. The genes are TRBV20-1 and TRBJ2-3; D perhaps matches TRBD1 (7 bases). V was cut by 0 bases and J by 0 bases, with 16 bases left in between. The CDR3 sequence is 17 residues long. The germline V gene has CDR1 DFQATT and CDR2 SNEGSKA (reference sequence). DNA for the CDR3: TGCAGTGCTAGAGATGGTCCAGGGGGGCTAAGCACAGATACGCAGTATTTT. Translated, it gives CSARDGPGGLSTDTQYF.

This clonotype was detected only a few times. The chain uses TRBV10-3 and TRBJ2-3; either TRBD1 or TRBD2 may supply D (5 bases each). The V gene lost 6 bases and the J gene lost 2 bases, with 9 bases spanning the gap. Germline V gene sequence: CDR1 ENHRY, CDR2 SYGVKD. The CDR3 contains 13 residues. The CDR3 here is CAIRSGTTDTQYF. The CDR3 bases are TGTGCCATCAGGTCGGGGACCACAGATACGCAGTATTTT.

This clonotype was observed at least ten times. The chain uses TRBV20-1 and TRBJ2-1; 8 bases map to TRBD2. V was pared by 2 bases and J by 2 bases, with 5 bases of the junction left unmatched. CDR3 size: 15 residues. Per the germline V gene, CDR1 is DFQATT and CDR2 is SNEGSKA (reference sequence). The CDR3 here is CSARPGLATYNEQFF. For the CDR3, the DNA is TGCAGTGCTAGACCCGGACTAGCTACCTACAATGAGCAGTTCTTC.

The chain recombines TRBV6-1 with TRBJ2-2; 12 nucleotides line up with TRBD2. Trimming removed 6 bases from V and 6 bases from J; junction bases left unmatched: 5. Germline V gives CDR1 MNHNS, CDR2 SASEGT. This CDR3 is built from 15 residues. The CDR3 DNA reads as TGTGCCAGCAGGATGGGACTAGCGGGCCCCGGGGAGCTGTTTTTT. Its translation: CASRMGLAGPGELFF.

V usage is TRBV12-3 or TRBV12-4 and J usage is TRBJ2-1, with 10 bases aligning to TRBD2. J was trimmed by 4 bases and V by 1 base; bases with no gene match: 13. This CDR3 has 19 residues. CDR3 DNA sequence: TGTGCCAGCAGTTTAGGGCTAGCGGGAGTAGTAATCCGGTACAATGAGCAGTTCTTC. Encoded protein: CASSLGLAGVVIRYNEQFF.

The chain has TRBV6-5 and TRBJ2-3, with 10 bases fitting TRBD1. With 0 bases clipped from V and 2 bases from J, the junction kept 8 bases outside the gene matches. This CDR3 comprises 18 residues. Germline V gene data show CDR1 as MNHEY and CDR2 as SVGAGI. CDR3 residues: CASSYSRDRGLPTDTQYF. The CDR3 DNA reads TGTGCCAGCAGTTACTCGAGAGACAGGGGGCTTCCCACAGATACGCAGTATTTT.

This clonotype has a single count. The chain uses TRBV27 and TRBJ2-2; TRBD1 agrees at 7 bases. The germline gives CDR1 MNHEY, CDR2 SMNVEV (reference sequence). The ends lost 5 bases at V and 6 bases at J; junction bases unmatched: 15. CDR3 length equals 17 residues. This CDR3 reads CASSPPPGTVSPGELFF. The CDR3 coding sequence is TGTGCCAGCAGTCCACCCCCCGGGACAGTATCGCCCGGGGAGCTGTTTTTT.

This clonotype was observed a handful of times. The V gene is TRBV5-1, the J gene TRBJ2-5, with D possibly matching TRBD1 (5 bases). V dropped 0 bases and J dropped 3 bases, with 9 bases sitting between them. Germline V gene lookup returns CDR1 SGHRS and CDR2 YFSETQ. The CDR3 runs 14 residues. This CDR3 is CASSLGQLEETQYF. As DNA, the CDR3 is TGCGCCAGCAGCTTGGGACAGTTAGAAGAGACCCAGTACTTC.

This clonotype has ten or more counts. The CDR3 DNA is TGTGCCAGCAGCCAAACTAGCGGCACCTCCTACGAGCAGTACTTC. Its translation: CASSQTSGTSYEQYF. The rearrangement uses TRBV3-1 and TRBJ2-7; 8 bases line up with TRBD2. Germline V gives CDR1 LGHDT, CDR2 YNNKEL (reference sequence). The CDR3 spans 15 residues. With V trimmed by 2 bases and J by 0 bases, 3 bases remained unmatched.

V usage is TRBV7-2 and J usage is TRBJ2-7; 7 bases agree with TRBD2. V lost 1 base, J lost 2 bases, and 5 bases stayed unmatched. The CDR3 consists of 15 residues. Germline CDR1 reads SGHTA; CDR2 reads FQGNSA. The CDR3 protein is CASSLGPSGTYEQYF. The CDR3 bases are TGTGCCAGCAGCTTAGGGCCTAGCGGTACCTACGAGCAGTACTTC.

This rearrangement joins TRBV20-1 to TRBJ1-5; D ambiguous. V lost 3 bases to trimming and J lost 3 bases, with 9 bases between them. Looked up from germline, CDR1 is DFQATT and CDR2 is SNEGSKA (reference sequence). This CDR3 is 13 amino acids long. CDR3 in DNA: TGCAGTGCTAGTGGCGGGTACAATCAGCCCCAGCATTTT. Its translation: CSASGGYNQPQHF.

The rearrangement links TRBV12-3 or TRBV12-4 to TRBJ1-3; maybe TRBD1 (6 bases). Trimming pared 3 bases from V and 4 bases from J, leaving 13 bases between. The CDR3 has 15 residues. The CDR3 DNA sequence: TGTGCCAGCAGTTTGACAGGCGCCGTGGGAAACACCATATATTTT. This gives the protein CASSLTGAVGNTIYF.

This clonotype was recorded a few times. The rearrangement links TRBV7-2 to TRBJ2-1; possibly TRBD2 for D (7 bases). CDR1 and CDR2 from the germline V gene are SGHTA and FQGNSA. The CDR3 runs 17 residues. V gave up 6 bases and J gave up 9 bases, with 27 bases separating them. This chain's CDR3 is CASSPVGGAQWGVEQFF. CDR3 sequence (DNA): TGTGCCAGCAGTCCCGTTGGGGGGGCGCAGTGGGGGGTTGAGCAGTTCTTC.

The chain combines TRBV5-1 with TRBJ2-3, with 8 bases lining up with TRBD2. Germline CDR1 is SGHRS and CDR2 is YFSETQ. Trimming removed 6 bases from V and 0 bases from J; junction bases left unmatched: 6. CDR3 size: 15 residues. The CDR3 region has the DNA TGCGCCAGCACCCTTAGCGGGGAAAGCACAGATACGCAGTATTTT. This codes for CASTLSGESTDTQYF.

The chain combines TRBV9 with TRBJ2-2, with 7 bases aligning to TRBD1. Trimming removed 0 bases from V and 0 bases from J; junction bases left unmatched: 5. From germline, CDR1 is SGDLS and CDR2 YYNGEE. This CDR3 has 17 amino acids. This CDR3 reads CASSVATGSPNTGELFF. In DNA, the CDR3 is TGTGCCAGCAGCGTAGCGACAGGGTCCCCGAACACCGGGGAGCTGTTTTTT.

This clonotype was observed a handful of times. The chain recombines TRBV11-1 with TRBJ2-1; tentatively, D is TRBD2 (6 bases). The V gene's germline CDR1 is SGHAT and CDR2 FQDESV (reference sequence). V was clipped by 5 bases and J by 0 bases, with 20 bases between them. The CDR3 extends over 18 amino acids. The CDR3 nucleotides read TGTGCCAGCAGCGGGAACAGGCCCCTGGAGGGCTCCTACAATGAGCAGTTCTTC. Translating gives CASSGNRPLEGSYNEQFF.

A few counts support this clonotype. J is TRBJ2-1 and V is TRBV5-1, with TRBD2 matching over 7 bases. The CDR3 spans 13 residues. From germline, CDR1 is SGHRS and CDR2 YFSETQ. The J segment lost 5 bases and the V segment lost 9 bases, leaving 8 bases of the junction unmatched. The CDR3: CATRRDYDNEQFF. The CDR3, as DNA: TGCGCCACCCGCCGGGACTACGACAATGAGCAGTTCTTC.

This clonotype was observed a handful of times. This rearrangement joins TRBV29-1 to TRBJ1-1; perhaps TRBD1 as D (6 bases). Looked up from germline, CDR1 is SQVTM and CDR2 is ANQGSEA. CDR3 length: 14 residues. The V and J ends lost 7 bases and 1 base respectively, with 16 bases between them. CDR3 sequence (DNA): TGCAGCGCCGAGGGGGGGGCGCGGAACACTGAAGCTTTCTTT. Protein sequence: CSAEGGARNTEAFF.

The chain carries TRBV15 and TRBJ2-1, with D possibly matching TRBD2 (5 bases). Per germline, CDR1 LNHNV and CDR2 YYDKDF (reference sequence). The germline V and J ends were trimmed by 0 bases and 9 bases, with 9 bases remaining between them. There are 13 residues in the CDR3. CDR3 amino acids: CATSRDPEGEQFF. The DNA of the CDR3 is TGTGCCACCAGCAGAGATCCCGAGGGTGAGCAGTTCTTC.

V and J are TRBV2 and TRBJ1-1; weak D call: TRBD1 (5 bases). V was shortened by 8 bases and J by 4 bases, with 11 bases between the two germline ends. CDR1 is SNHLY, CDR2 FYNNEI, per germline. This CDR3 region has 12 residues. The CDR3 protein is CASPGSATEAFF. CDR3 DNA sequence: TGTGCCAGCCCAGGGTCGGCCACTGAAGCTTTCTTT.

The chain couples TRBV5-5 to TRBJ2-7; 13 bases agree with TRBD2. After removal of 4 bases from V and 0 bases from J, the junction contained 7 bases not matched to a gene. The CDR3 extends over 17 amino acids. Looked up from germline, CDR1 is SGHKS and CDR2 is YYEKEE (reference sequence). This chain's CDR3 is CASSLTSGRSSSYEQYF. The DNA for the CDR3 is TGTGCCAGCAGCCTGACTAGCGGGAGGTCGAGCTCCTACGAGCAGTACTTC.

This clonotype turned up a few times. CDR3 in amino acids: CASSPKWVPSYEQYF. DNA for the CDR3: TGTGCCAGCAGCCCGAAGTGGGTCCCTTCCTACGAGCAGTACTTC. The chain employs TRBV11-2 and TRBJ2-7; unclear D gene. Germline V gene data show CDR1 as SGHAT and CDR2 as FQNNGV. V lost 5 bases and J 1 base, leaving 15 bases between the germline ends. This CDR3 spans 15 amino acids.

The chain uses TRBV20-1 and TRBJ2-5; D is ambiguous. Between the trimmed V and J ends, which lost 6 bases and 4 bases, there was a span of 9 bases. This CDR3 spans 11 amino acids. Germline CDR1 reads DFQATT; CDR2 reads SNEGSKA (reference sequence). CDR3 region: CSAKVVETQYF. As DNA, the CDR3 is TGCAGTGCGAAGGTGGTAGAGACCCAGTACTTC.

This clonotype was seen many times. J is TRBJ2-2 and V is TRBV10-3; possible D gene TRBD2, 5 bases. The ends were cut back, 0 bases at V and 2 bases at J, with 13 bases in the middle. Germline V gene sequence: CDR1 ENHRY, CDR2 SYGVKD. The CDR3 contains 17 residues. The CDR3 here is CAISESRAVTNTGELFF. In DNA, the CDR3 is TGTGCCATCAGTGAGTCTAGAGCGGTTACCAACACCGGGGAGCTGTTTTTT.

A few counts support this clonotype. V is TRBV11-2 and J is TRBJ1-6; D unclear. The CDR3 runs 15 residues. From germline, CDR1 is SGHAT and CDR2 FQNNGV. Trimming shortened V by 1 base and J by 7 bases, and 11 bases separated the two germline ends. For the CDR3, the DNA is TGTGCCAGCAGCTTAGGGATGGGAGGGAATTCACCCCTCCACTTT. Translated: CASSLGMGGNSPLHF.